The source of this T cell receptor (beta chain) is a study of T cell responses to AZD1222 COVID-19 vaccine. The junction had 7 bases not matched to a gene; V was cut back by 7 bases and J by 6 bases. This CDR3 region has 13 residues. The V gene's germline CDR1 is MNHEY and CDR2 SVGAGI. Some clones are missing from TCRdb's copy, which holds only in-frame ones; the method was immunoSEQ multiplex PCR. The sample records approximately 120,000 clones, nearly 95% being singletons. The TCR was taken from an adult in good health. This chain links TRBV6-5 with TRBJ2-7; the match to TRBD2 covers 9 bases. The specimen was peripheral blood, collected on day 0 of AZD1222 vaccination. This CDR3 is CASKRLAGREQYF. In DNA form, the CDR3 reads TGTGCCAGCAAGCGGCTAGCGGGGCGCGAGCAGTACTTC.